Each of the 3 T cell receptor beta chains below was sequenced from the same sample in a study of T cell responses to AZD1222 COVID-19 vaccine. Repertoires were generated with immunoSEQ multiplex PCR, while TCRdb's copy carries only in-frame clones and drops some. The sample holds approximately 35,000 clones, approximately 86% seen once. Sequenced material: peripheral blood, taken on day 0 of AZD1222 vaccination. The receptors stem from an adult in good health.

The genes are TRBV29-1 and TRBJ1-1; no definite D call. V was shortened by 7 bases and J by 1 base, with 13 bases between the two germline ends. Germline V gene lookup returns CDR1 SQVTM and CDR2 ANQGSEA. The CDR3 consists of 13 residues. CDR3 sequence (DNA): TGCAGCGGGAGAGCGGTGGCGAACACTGAAGCTTTCTTT. Amino acids: CSGRAVANTEAFF.

A single count supports this clone. CDR3 sequence (DNA): TGTGCCAGCAGCTTTGACAGGTACAATGAGCAGTTCTTC. Amino acid sequence: CASSFDRYNEQFF. The chain links TRBV11-1 to TRBJ2-1; maybe TRBD1 (6 bases). The CDR3 spans 13 residues. Germline V gives CDR1 SGHAT, CDR2 FQDESV (reference sequence). With 3 bases removed from V and 4 bases from J, the gap between germline ends came to 7 bases.

This rearrangement joins TRBV5-3 to TRBJ1-6; D remains unclear. TRBV5-3 is an open reading frame whose function is uncertain. The V gene lost 1 base and the J gene lost 7 bases, with 12 bases spanning the gap. This CDR3 has 15 residues. Here the CDR3 reads CARSLCGVDNSPLHF. The DNA for the CDR3 is TGTGCCAGAAGCTTGTGCGGGGTAGACAATTCACCCCTCCACTTT.